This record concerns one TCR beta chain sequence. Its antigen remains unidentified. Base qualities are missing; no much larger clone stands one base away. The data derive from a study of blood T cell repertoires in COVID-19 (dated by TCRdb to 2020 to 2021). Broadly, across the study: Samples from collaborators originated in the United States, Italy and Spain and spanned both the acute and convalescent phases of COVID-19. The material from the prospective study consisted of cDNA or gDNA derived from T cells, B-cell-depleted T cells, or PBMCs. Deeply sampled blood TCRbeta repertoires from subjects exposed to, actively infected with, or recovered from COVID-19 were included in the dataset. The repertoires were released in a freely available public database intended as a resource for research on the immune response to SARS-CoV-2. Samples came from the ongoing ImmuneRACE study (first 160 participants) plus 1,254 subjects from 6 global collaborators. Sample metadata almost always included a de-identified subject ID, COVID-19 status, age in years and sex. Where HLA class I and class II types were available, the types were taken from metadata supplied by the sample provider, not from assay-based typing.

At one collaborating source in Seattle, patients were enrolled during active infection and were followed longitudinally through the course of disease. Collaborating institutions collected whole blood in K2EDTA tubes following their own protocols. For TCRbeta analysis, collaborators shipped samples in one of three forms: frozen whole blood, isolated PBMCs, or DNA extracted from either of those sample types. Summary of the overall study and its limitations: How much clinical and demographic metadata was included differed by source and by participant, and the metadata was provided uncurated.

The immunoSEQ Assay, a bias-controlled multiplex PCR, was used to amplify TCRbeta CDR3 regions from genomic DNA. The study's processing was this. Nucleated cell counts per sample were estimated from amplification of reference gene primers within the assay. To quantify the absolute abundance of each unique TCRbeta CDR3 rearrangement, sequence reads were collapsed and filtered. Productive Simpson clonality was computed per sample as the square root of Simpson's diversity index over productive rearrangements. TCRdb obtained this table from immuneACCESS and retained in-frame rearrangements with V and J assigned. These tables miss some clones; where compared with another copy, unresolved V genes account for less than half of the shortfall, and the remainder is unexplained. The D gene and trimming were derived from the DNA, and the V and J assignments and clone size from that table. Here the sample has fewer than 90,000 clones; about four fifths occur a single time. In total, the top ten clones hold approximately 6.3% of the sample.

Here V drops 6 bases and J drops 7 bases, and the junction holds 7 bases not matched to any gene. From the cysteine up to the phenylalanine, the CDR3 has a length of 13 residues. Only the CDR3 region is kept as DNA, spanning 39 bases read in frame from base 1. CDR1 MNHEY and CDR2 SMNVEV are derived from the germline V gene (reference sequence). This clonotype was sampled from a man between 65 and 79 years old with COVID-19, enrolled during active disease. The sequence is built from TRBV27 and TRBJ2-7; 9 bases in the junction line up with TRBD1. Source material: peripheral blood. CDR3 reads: CASRGGQGTEQYF. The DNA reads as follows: TGTGCCAGCAGGGGCGGACAGGGGACAGAGCAGTACTTC.